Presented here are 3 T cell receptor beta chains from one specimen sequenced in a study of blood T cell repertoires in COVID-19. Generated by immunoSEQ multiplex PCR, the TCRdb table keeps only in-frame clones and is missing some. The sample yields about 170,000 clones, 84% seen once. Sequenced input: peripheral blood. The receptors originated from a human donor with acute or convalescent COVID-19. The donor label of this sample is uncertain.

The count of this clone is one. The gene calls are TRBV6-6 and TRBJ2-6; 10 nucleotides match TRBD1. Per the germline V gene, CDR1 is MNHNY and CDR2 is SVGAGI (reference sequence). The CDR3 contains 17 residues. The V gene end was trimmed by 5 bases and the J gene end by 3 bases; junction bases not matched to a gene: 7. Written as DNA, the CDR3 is TGTGCCAGCAGTCGGGGACAGGGGTTTGGTGGGGCCAACGTCCTGACTTTC. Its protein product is CASSRGQGFGGANVLTF.

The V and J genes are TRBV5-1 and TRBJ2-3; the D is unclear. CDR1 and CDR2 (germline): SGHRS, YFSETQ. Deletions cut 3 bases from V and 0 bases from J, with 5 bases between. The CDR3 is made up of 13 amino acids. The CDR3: CASSSLSTDTQYF. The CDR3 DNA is TGCGCCAGCAGCTCCCTGAGCACAGATACGCAGTATTTT.

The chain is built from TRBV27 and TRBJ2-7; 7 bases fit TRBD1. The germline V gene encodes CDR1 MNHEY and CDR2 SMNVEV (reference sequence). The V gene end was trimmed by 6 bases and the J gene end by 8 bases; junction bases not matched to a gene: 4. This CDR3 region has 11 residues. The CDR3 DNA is TGTGCCAGCAGGACAGGGTCGAAGCAGTACTTC. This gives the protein CASRTGSKQYF.